One sample yielded the 2 T cell receptor beta chains listed below, sequenced in a study of blood T cell repertoires in COVID-19 (dated by TCRdb to about 2020). Library generation was performed with the immunoSEQ multiplex PCR assay. TCRdb provides this immuneACCESS table in a form limited to in-frame rearrangements. Some clones are lacking; in checked studies, under half of them reflect an unresolved V gene, and why the rest are absent is not known. Present in this sample are around 200,000 clones, roughly four fifths of which were seen just once. 9.5% to 15% of the sample rests with the top ten. The sequencing sample was made of peripheral blood. These receptors were obtained from a woman aged 45-65 years with acute or convalescent COVID-19.

The chain couples TRBV5-1 to TRBJ1-1; D possibly corresponds to TRBD1 (6 bases). V dropped 3 bases and J dropped 3 bases, with 9 bases sitting between them. The CDR3 totals 13 residues. Germline loops: CDR1 SGHRS, CDR2 YFSETQ. The CDR3: CASSSSGDTEAFF. Here the CDR3 DNA reads TGCGCCAGCAGCTCCTCAGGGGACACTGAAGCTTTCTTT.

The V call is TRBV5-1, the J call TRBJ1-2; TRBD1 might be the D (5 bases). V was trimmed by 0 bases and J by 5 bases, leaving 14 bases between them. In germline, CDR1 is SGHRS, CDR2 YFSETQ. The CDR3 sequence is 15 residues long. CDR3 bases: TGCGCCAGCAGCTTGGCCAGGGAGGGGCAGTATGGCTACACCTTC. Amino acid sequence: CASSLAREGQYGYTF. Looking up the rest from reference TRBV5-1 and TRBJ1-2 gives the full variable domain: KAGVTQTPRYLIKTRGQQVTLSCSPISGHRSVSWYQQTPGQGLQFLFEYFSETQRNKGNFPGRFSGRQFSNSRSEMNVSTLELGDSALYLCASSLAREGQYGYTFGSGTRLTVV.